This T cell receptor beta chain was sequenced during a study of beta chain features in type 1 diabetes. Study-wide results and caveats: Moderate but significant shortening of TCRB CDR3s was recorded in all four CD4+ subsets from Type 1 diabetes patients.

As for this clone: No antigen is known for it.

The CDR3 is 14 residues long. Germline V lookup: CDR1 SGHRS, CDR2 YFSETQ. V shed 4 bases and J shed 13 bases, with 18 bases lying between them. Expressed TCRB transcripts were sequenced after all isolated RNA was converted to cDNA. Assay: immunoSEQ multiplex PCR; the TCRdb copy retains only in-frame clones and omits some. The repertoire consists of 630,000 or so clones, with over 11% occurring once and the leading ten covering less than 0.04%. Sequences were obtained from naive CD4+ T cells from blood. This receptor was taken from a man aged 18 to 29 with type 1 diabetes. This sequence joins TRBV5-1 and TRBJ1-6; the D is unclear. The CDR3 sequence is CASSQDRSFGPLHF. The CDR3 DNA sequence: TGCGCCAGCAGCCAGGACCGGTCCTTTGGTCCCCTCCACTTT.